The 23 T cell receptor beta chains in this list originate from one sample, sequenced in a study of identical twins. TCRdb passed the 5' RACE reads through MiXCR, listing each CDR3 protein once. The data hold about 480,000 distinct CDR3 sequences, with around 14% observed a single time. This sample was also put to use in a study of yellow fever vaccine responses in identical twins.

Sequenced input: CD4+ T cells sorted from blood. The receptors here all came from a young woman in good health.

Worth noting for this clonotype: It may be a read error: a sequence one base away is much more abundant. The rearrangement joins TRBV12-3 or TRBV12-4 to TRBJ2-3, with 14 nucleotides matching TRBD2. This CDR3 has 18 amino acids. This CDR3 reads CARSPTGTSGGRTDTQYF. In nucleotides, the CDR3 is TGTGCCCGCAGTCCTACCGGGACTAGCGGGGGCCGCACAGATACGCAGTATTTT.

A few counts support this clonotype. The chain uses TRBV10-3 and TRBJ2-1, with TRBD1 matching over 9 bases. CDR3 length equals 16 residues. V gave up 0 bases and J gave up 6 bases; unmatched junction bases: 6. Germline lookup yields CDR1 ENHRY and CDR2 SYGVKD. The CDR3 DNA is TGTGCCATCAGTGAGTCAGGGACAGGGTTTTTCAATGAGCAGTTCTTC. Its protein product is CAISESGTGFFNEQFF.

The chain is built from TRBV6-2 or TRBV6-3 and TRBJ2-3; 10 bases line up with TRBD2. The V gene's germline CDR1 is MNHEY and CDR2 SVGEGT. Trimming removed 5 bases from V and 5 bases from J; junction bases left unmatched: 7. This CDR3 has 15 amino acids. This CDR3 is CASSLAGVTGDTQYF. The CDR3 DNA is TGTGCCAGCAGTCTAGCGGGAGTTACGGGAGATACGCAGTATTTT.

This clonotype appeared a few times. The V gene is TRBV6-5, the J gene TRBJ2-5; D is unclear. Trimming shortened V by 7 bases and J by 3 bases, and 6 bases separated the two germline ends. This CDR3 comprises 11 residues. Germline V gene data show CDR1 as MNHEY and CDR2 as SVGAGI. The CDR3 region is CASKSEETQYF. The CDR3 DNA is TGTGCCAGCAAAAGTGAAGAGACCCAGTACTTC.

The sample holds many counts of this clonotype. A read error may produce the germline difference seen at one junction end. This sequence joins TRBV5-1 and TRBJ2-5, with D perhaps matching TRBD1 (6 bases). Germline V CDR1 and CDR2: SGHRS, YFSETQ. The CDR3 is made up of 14 amino acids. CDR3 residues: CASSLRTAQETQYF. The DNA of the CDR3 is TGTGCCAGCAGCTTACGGACAGCCCAAGAGACCCAGTACTTC.

V and J are TRBV4-3 and TRBJ2-1; the D gene is possibly TRBD2 (6 bases). The V and J ends lost 1 base and 4 bases respectively, with 23 bases between them. CDR3 length: 19 residues. The germline gives CDR1 LGHNA, CDR2 YSLEER. CDR3: CASSQGWGTVRGKYNEQFF. As DNA, the CDR3 is TGCGCCAGCAGCCAAGGGTGGGGTACCGTGCGGGGCAAATACAATGAGCAGTTCTTC.

V usage is TRBV6-4 and J usage is TRBJ2-2, with D unclear. The germline V gene has CDR1 MRHNA and CDR2 SNTAGT. This CDR3 is built from 11 residues. Between the trimmed V and J ends, which lost 8 bases and 7 bases, there was a span of 8 bases. DNA of the CDR3: TGTGCCAGCGGCGGAAACGGGGAGCTGTTTTTT. It yields the protein CASGGNGELFF.

The genes are TRBV5-1 and TRBJ2-3, with D maybe TRBD2 (6 bases). The CDR3 is 15 residues long. Trimming took 4 bases from V and 0 from J, leaving 12 bases between them. CDR1 SGHRS and CDR2 YFSETQ come from the germline V gene. In nucleotides, the CDR3 is TGCGCCAGCAGCCGGCCTAGCGAGAGCACAGATACGCAGTATTTT. It codes for CASSRPSESTDTQYF.

The V and J genes are TRBV6-5 and TRBJ1-2, with D unresolved. Germline assignment: CDR1 MNHEY and CDR2 SVGAGI. The CDR3 has 14 residues. V was clipped by 2 bases and J by 2 bases, with 9 bases between them. CDR3 amino acids: CASSYRTRNYGYTF. The CDR3 nucleotides are TGTGCCAGCAGTTACCGTACCCGAAACTATGGCTACACCTTC.

For this clonotype: The junction differs from germline at one of its ends, possibly a read error. V and J are TRBV12-3 or TRBV12-4 and TRBJ2-1; 10 bases are a match to TRBD1. This CDR3 has 18 amino acids. The CDR3 DNA reads TGTACCAGCAGTCGCTCGGACAGGGGGTTCGTAGCCTACAATGAGCAGTTCTTC. Translating it yields CTSSRSDRGFVAYNEQFF.

This clonotype has more than one count but fewer than ten. V is TRBV5-1 and J is TRBJ2-7; perhaps TRBD2 as D (5 bases). This CDR3 contains 15 residues. V gave up 6 bases and J gave up 2 bases, with 18 bases separating them. The germline V gene has CDR1 SGHRS and CDR2 YFSETQ. The DNA of the CDR3 is TGCGCCAGCAACCAGAGGGTAGGTGGCACCTACGAGCAGTACTTC. Its protein is CASNQRVGGTYEQYF. Full variable domain (missing parts from reference TRBV5-1 and TRBJ2-7): KAGVTQTPRYLIKTRGQQVTLSCSPISGHRSVSWYQQTPGQGLQFLFEYFSETQRNKGNFPGRFSGRQFSNSRSEMNVSTLELGDSALYLCASNQRVGGTYEQYFGPGTRLTVT.

V usage is TRBV6-2 or TRBV6-3 and J usage is TRBJ2-1; D uncertain. The CDR3 covers 14 residues. Trimming pared 4 bases from V and 7 bases from J, leaving 14 bases between. Germline loops: CDR1 MNHEY, CDR2 SVGEGT. The CDR3 nucleotides are TGTGCCAGCAGTTTGCAAGCGTCTCTAAATGAGCAGTTCTTC. Protein: CASSLQASLNEQFF.

The genes are TRBV5-1 and TRBJ2-1, with D perhaps matching TRBD2 (6 bases). The CDR3 length is 14 residues. CDR1 is SGHRS and CDR2 is YFSETQ in the germline V gene. Trimming cost V 4 bases and J 5 bases, with 13 bases left between them. This chain's CDR3 is CASSPRLEHNEQFF. CDR3 in DNA: TGCGCCAGCAGCCCAAGACTAGAGCACAATGAGCAGTTCTTC.

This chain joins TRBV5-8 and TRBJ1-4, with TRBD1 identical over 10 bases. Germline V gene data show CDR1 as SGHTS and CDR2 as YDEGEE. This CDR3 region has 15 residues. Trimming took 4 bases from V and 8 from J; bases not matched to a gene: 8. CDR3 protein: CASSLGDRGIEKLFF. CDR3 nucleotides: TGTGCCAGCAGCCTAGGGGACAGGGGTATCGAAAAACTGTTTTTT.

The chain is built from TRBV6-2 or TRBV6-3 and TRBJ2-5, with 14 bases lining up with TRBD2. Trimming cost V 6 bases and J 2 bases; bases outside gene matches: 14. Per germline, CDR1 MNHEY and CDR2 SVGEGT. This CDR3 is 19 amino acids long. The CDR3, as DNA: TGTGCCAGCAGCTTTACGGGACTAGCGGGAGATTGGGTACAAGAGACCCAGTACTTC. Amino acids: CASSFTGLAGDWVQETQYF.

The chain employs TRBV24-1 and TRBJ2-3; maybe TRBD2 (5 bases). V was pared by 4 bases and J by 0 bases, with 13 bases between. CDR1 KGHDR and CDR2 SFDVKD come from the germline V gene. The CDR3 contains 16 residues. The CDR3 DNA follows: TGTGCCACCAGTGACCCCAGCGGATCTAGCACAGATACGCAGTATTTT. The encoded protein is CATSDPSGSSTDTQYF.

The J gene is TRBJ2-1, the V gene TRBV6-6, with D perhaps matching TRBD1 (5 bases). CDR1 and CDR2 (germline): MNHNY, SVGAGI (reference sequence). CDR3 size: 13 residues. Trimming took 8 bases from V and 15 from J, leaving 23 bases between them. This chain's CDR3 is CASSDKIGLNRFF. The CDR3 DNA sequence: TGTGCCAGCTCGGACAAAATTGGCCTTAATCGGTTCTTC.

This chain connects TRBV29-1 to TRBJ2-7, with TRBD1 identical over 8 bases. After removal of 5 bases from V and 4 bases from J, the junction contained 7 bases not matched to a gene. Looked up from germline, CDR1 is SQVTM and CDR2 is ANQGSEA. The CDR3 is 13 residues long. CDR3 nucleotides: TGCAGCGTTCGCAGGGGGCGCTTTTACGAGCAGTACTTC. Translating it yields CSVRRGRFYEQYF.

This chain joins TRBV3-1 and TRBJ2-3; 9 bases map to TRBD2. The V gene end was trimmed by 1 base and the J gene end by 1 base; junction bases not matched to a gene: 3. The CDR3 loop spans 16 amino acids. Germline CDR1 LGHDT, CDR2 YNNKEL (reference sequence). The CDR3: CASSQALAGRTDTQYF. CDR3 sequence (DNA): TGTGCCAGCAGCCAAGCTCTAGCGGGGCGCACAGATACGCAGTATTTT.

The rearrangement joins TRBV28 to TRBJ2-2, with 8 positions matching TRBD2. Trimming took 6 bases from V and 0 from J; bases not matched to a gene: 6. The CDR3 consists of 16 residues. CDR1 MDHEN and CDR2 SYDVKM come from the germline V gene. CDR3 coding DNA: TGTGCCAGCAGGCTCCGGGGGGGGGCGAACACCGGGGAGCTGTTTTTT. Translation: CASRLRGGANTGELFF. The full variable domain, with the rest looked up from reference TRBV28 and TRBJ2-2, is DVKVTQSSRYLVKRTGEKVFLECVQDMDHENMFWYRQDPGLGLRLIYFSYDVKMKEKGDIPEGYSVSREKKERFSLILESASTNQTSMYLCASRLRGGANTGELFFGEGSRLTVL.

The chain recombines TRBV4-3 with TRBJ2-3, with 11 bases that match TRBD2. Per germline, CDR1 LGHNA and CDR2 YSLEER. J lost 2 bases, V lost 0 bases, and 7 bases had no gene match. The length of the CDR3 is 18 residues. The CDR3 DNA is TGCGCCAGCAGCCAAGATATTAGCGGGAGGGTAGACACAGATACGCAGTATTTT. This codes for CASSQDISGRVDTDTQYF.

The table lists this clonotype with a few counts. This rearrangement joins TRBV4-3 to TRBJ2-7, with D perhaps matching TRBD1 (6 bases). The V end was cut by 1 base, the J end by 6 bases, with 10 bases between. The CDR3 is 13 amino acids. CDR1 and CDR2 (germline): LGHNA, YSLEER. Here the CDR3 DNA reads TGCGCCAGCAGCCAAGTTTACAGGGCCGAGCAGTACTTC. Its translation: CASSQVYRAEQYF.

Only a few counts were recorded for this clonotype. The rearrangement uses TRBV15 and TRBJ2-1; D may be TRBD1 or TRBD2 (5 bases each). Between the trimmed V and J ends, which lost 0 bases and 14 bases, there was a span of 20 bases. The CDR3 contains 15 residues. CDR1 is LNHNV, CDR2 YYDKDF, per germline (reference sequence). CDR3 in DNA: TGTGCCACCAGCAGAGATCGAGGGCTAGGGCTACAGGAGTTCTTC. It translates to CATSRDRGLGLQEFF.